What follows describes a single T cell receptor beta chain. The sample belongs to a study of cytomegalovirus exposure and HLA in healthy donors. Donors in the study were healthy people who gave bone marrow. It was with 60 Vbeta and 13 Jbeta primers that the PCR ran. Sequencing used immunoSEQ multiplex PCR; TCRdb keeps in-frame clones, though not all of them. The repertoire holds some 65,000 clones, with roughly 80% as singletons. The origin of this receptor is a girl aged 5 to 17 in good health and CMV-seropositive. The sequencing input was PBMCs.

The CDR3: CASSHTYPDTQYF. DNA of the CDR3: TGCGCCAGCAGCCACACATACCCGGATACGCAGTATTTT. J is TRBJ2-3 and V is TRBV4-1; D is ambiguous. V lost 3 bases and J 6 bases, leaving 10 bases between the germline ends. The germline V gene has CDR1 MGHRA and CDR2 YSYEKL. There are 13 residues in the CDR3.